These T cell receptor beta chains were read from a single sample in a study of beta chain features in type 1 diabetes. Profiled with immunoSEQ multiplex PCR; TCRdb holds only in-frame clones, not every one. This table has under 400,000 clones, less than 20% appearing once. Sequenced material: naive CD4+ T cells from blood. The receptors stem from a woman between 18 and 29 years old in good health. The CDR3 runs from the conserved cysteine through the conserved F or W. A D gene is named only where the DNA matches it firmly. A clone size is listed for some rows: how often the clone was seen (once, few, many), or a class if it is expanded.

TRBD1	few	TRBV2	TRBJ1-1	CASSAQGAAPEAFF	TGTGCCAGCAGTGCACAGGGGGCGGCCCCTGAAGCTTTCTTT
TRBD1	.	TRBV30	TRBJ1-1	CAWSPGTGGDTEAFF	TGTGCCTGGAGTCCCGGTACAGGGGGGGACACTGAAGCTTTCTTT
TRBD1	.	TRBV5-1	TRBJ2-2	CASSTGQGGTGELFF	TGCGCCAGCAGCACCGGACAGGGAGGCACCGGGGAGCTGTTTTTT
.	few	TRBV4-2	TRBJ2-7	CASSQEGTRSYEQYF	TGTGCCAGCAGCCAAGAAGGGACTCGCTCCTACGAGCAGTACTTC
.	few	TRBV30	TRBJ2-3	CAWSRGLRDTQYF	TGTGCCTGGAGCAGGGGATTGAGGGATACGCAGTATTTT
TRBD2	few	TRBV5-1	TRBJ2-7	CASSFLAGGSYEQYF	TGCGCCAGCAGCTTCTTAGCGGGAGGTTCCTACGAGCAGTACTTC
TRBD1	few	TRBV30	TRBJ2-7	CAWSRTGVWYEQYF	TGTGCCTGGAGTCGTACAGGGGTATGGTACGAGCAGTACTTC
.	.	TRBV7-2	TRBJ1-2	CASSLVRGSNYGYTF	TGTGCCAGCAGCTTAGTCAGGGGTTCTAACTATGGCTACACCTTC
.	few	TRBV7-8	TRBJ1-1	CASSFAGGTEAFF	TGTGCCAGCAGCTTTGCCGGGGGAACTGAAGCTTTCTTT
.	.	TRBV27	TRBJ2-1	CASSLGDMVNEQFF	TGTGCCAGCAGTTTGGGGGACATGGTAAATGAGCAGTTCTTC
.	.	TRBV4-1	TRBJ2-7	CASSPHPDRPPYEQYF	TGCGCCAGCAGCCCCCACCCTGACAGGCCCCCCTACGAGCAGTACTTC
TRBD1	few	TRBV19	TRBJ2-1	CASSLPGQGANEQFF	TGTGCCAGTAGTCTTCCGGGACAGGGGGCCAATGAGCAGTTCTTC
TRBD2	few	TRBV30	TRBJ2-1	CARRSGGAPGEQFF	TGTGCCAGACGAAGCGGGGGCGCCCCCGGTGAGCAGTTCTTC
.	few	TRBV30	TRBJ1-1	CAWRRTGVAFF	TGTGCCTGGAGAAGGACTGGGGTAGCTTTCTTT
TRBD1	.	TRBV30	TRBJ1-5	CAWSDAGGNHPQHF	TGTGCCTGGAGTGATGCAGGGGGCAATCACCCCCAGCATTTT
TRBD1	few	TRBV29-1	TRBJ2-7	CSVEPGTGSYEQYF	TGCAGCGTTGAGCCCGGGACAGGGAGCTACGAGCAGTACTTC
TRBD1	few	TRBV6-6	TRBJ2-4	CASSRTGRSNIQYF	TGTGCCAGCAGCCGGACAGGTCGCTCAAACATTCAGTACTTC
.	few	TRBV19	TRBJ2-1	CASSMAPARGFNEQFF	TGTGCCAGTAGTATGGCCCCGGCCAGGGGATTTAATGAGCAGTTCTTC
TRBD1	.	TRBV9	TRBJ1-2	CASSVGGGQGSGYTF	TGTGCCAGCAGCGTTGGGGGGGGACAGGGGAGCGGCTACACCTTC
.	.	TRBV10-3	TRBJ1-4	CAISESQGRNEKLFF	TGTGCCATCAGTGAGTCGCAGGGAAGGAATGAAAAACTGTTTTTT
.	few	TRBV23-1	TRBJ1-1	CASSQSQGFCGGEYTEAFF	TGCGCCAGCAGTCAATCGCAGGGGTTTTGTGGGGGTGAATACACTGAAGCTTTCTTT
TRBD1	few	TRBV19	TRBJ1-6	CASRLTGGNSPLHF	TGTGCCAGTAGGCTGACAGGGGGAAATTCACCCCTCCACTTT